A selection of T cell receptor beta chains follows, all from one sample in a study of blood T cell repertoires in COVID-19. The method was immunoSEQ multiplex PCR; TCRdb's version includes in-frame clones alone and lacks a portion of them. The table has some 310,000 clones, roughly 90% seen once. The sample consisted of peripheral blood. The receptor set was obtained from a woman younger than 45 with COVID-19, enrolled during active disease. The CDR3 runs from the conserved cysteine through the conserved F or W.

CDR3aa: CASSLAGGGNTGELFF
v_gene: TRBV11-3

CDR3aa: CASSLRLSSYEQYF
v_gene: TRBV28

CDR3aa: CASSFDRAAGYTF
v_gene: TRBV10-2

CDR3aa: CASSLGTANYGYTF
v_gene: TRBV5-1

CDR3aa: CASSQGAKAGPNTGELFF
v_gene: TRBV3-1/TRBV3-2

CDR3aa: CASSLDLLAGPADTQYF
v_gene: TRBV11-2

CDR3aa: CASTGTAGYEQYF
v_gene: TRBV6-1

CDR3aa: CASSIGRLLNQPQHF
v_gene: TRBV19

CDR3aa: CASSEQGAGYGYTF
v_gene: TRBV19

CDR3aa: CAISESEGEETQYF
v_gene: TRBV10-3

CDR3aa: CASSFPAGGTDTQYF
v_gene: TRBV28

CDR3aa: CASSLWQGNTEAFF
v_gene: TRBV5-1

CDR3aa: CAISEHGPQGVEQYF
v_gene: TRBV10-3

CDR3aa: CASSLHRGYSTDTQYF
v_gene: TRBV5-6

CDR3aa: CASALGGNTEAFF
v_gene: TRBV12-5

CDR3aa: CASSLRGAGELFF
v_gene: TRBV19

CDR3aa: CASTPGTEAFF
v_gene: TRBV12-3/TRBV12-4

CDR3aa: CASSYGQTYNEQFF
v_gene: TRBV6-5

CDR3aa: CASSGVANTGELFF
v_gene: TRBV19

CDR3aa: CASSEFGTGVEKLFF
v_gene: TRBV6-1

CDR3aa: CASSQGRDTGELFF
v_gene: TRBV14

CDR3aa: CASSPGNQPQHF
v_gene: TRBV7-9

CDR3aa: CASSLMGQGARDEQYF
v_gene: TRBV5-1

CDR3aa: CASSSGQGAGGYTF
v_gene: TRBV6-5

CDR3aa: CASSQSFDSIYEQYF
v_gene: TRBV27

CDR3aa: CASSPLLSTEAFF
v_gene: TRBV18

CDR3aa: CASRLDRGNYGYTF
v_gene: TRBV6-5

CDR3aa: CSVVPGSTDTQYF
v_gene: TRBV29-1

CDR3aa: CASSLQSDSPLHF
v_gene: TRBV7-8

CDR3aa: CARDFSGRADEQFF
v_gene: TRBV2

CDR3aa: CASSLGFRDRGRQYGYTF
v_gene: TRBV5-4

CDR3aa: CASSFGGAGTGEQYF
v_gene: TRBV27

CDR3aa: CASSPRTSGNTGELFF
v_gene: TRBV11-1

CDR3aa: CASSLSPEETQYF
v_gene: TRBV5-4

CDR3aa: CASSLYQGGAYNEQFF
v_gene: TRBV5-5

CDR3aa: CASSQGRGASNEQFF
v_gene: TRBV14

CDR3aa: CASSFQGAHSYGYTF
v_gene: TRBV27

CDR3aa: CASSLTAFVTEAFF
v_gene: TRBV6-5

CDR3aa: CASSLGQGGDYGYTF
v_gene: TRBV19

CDR3aa: CSASTDSTEAFF
v_gene: TRBV20-1

CDR3aa: CASSQDHGGRRLF
v_gene: TRBV3-1/TRBV3-2

CDR3aa: CAWSVLTTYNSPLHF
v_gene: TRBV30

CDR3aa: CASSQAYQAKNIQYF
v_gene: TRBV4-1

CDR3aa: CASQTRYSYEQYF
v_gene: TRBV27

CDR3aa: CASSPRLGQTGNTIYF
v_gene: TRBV5-1

CDR3aa: CASTGQLNQPQHF
v_gene: TRBV2

CDR3aa: CASSFDRDTEAFF
v_gene: TRBV12-3/TRBV12-4

CDR3aa: CSVVIGLAGEGSYNEQFF
v_gene: TRBV29-1

CDR3aa: CASSLGASPTGELFF
v_gene: TRBV5-1

CDR3aa: CASSLGQNTEAFF
v_gene: TRBV11-2

CDR3aa: CASSSVNYGYTF
v_gene: TRBV7-9

CDR3aa: CASTREVNTGELFF
v_gene: TRBV19

CDR3aa: CASSRTGTTNTGELFF
v_gene: TRBV27